A selection of T cell receptor beta chains follows, all from one sample in a study of shared T cell receptors in the human thymus. This table comes from immunoSEQ multiplex PCR, and its TCRdb copy is limited to in-frame clones, with some not included. The repertoire consists of roughly 660,000 clones, with around nine tenths occurring once and the leading ten covering about 0.01%. These data are also associated with another study on human thymus T cells.

The sample comprised thymocytes. All receptors derive from a boy under three years old with a congenital heart defect. Both conserved end residues are part of each CDR3. A D gene is named only where the DNA matches it firmly. Expanded clones get a size class; other rows say once, few or many, or leave the size out.

d_call: TRBD1; j_call: TRBJ2-3; clone_size: .; v_call: TRBV10-1; cdr3_aa: CASSAGDRVFADTQYF; cdr3_nt: TGCGCCAGCAGTGCGGGGGACAGGGTCTTCGCAGATACGCAGTATTTT
d_call: .; j_call: TRBJ1-1; clone_size: .; v_call: TRBV7-9; cdr3_aa: CASSLEGRGNTEAFF; cdr3_nt: TGTGCCAGCAGCTTAGAGGGCAGGGGGAACACTGAAGCTTTCTTT
d_call: TRBD2; j_call: TRBJ2-1; clone_size: .; v_call: TRBV4-1; cdr3_aa: CASSLNGLAPNNEQFF; cdr3_nt: TGCGCCAGCAGCCTCAATGGACTAGCGCCTAACAATGAGCAGTTCTTC
d_call: .; j_call: TRBJ1-5; clone_size: .; v_call: TRBV19; cdr3_aa: CASRNGQGWDNQPQHF; cdr3_nt: TGTGCCAGTAGAAACGGGCAGGGTTGGGACAATCAGCCCCAGCATTTT
d_call: .; j_call: TRBJ2-2; clone_size: .; v_call: TRBV6-4; cdr3_aa: CASSARRNTGELFF; cdr3_nt: TGTGCCAGCAGTGCAAGGAGGAACACCGGGGAGCTGTTTTTT
d_call: TRBD2; j_call: TRBJ2-1; clone_size: .; v_call: TRBV11-2; cdr3_aa: CASSLQGLAATNLYNEQFF; cdr3_nt: TGTGCCAGCAGCTTACAGGGACTAGCGGCCACAAACCTCTACAATGAGCAGTTCTTC
d_call: .; j_call: TRBJ2-1; clone_size: once; v_call: TRBV19; cdr3_aa: CASSTRGTDEQFF; cdr3_nt: TGTGCCAGTAGTACAAGGGGGACGGATGAGCAGTTCTTC
d_call: .; j_call: TRBJ2-1; clone_size: once; v_call: TRBV28; cdr3_aa: CASSFGGQSGQFF; cdr3_nt: TGTGCCAGCAGTTTCGGGGGACAGTCGGGGCAGTTCTTC
d_call: .; j_call: TRBJ1-1; clone_size: .; v_call: TRBV4-3; cdr3_aa: CASSQDVDQGSYLNTEAFF; cdr3_nt: TGCGCCAGCAGCCAAGATGTGGATCAGGGGTCCTATCTGAACACTGAAGCTTTCTTT
d_call: .; j_call: TRBJ1-2; clone_size: .; v_call: TRBV19; cdr3_aa: CASSPPRAGNYGYTF; cdr3_nt: TGTGCCAGTAGTCCCCCCAGGGCCGGGAACTATGGCTACACCTTC
d_call: .; j_call: TRBJ2-2; clone_size: .; v_call: TRBV7-2; cdr3_aa: CASSLAPSTLEAGELFF; cdr3_nt: TGTGCCAGCAGCTTAGCTCCCTCCACACTAGAGGCCGGGGAGCTGTTTTTT
d_call: TRBD1; j_call: TRBJ1-4; clone_size: .; v_call: TRBV15; cdr3_aa: CATSRDEPGGADEKLFF; cdr3_nt: TGTGCCACCAGCAGAGACGAACCAGGGGGCGCGGATGAAAAACTGTTTTTT
d_call: TRBD2; j_call: TRBJ2-1; clone_size: .; v_call: TRBV15; cdr3_aa: CATRGLAGNRGEQFF; cdr3_nt: TGTGCCACCAGAGGACTAGCGGGGAATCGCGGTGAGCAGTTCTTC
d_call: .; j_call: TRBJ2-7; clone_size: .; v_call: TRBV5-1; cdr3_aa: CASSLWGGTLPEQYF; cdr3_nt: TGCGCCAGCAGCTTGTGGGGAGGAACCCTTCCCGAGCAGTACTTC
d_call: .; j_call: TRBJ1-2; clone_size: .; v_call: TRBV11-1; cdr3_aa: CASSLDPGDGYTF; cdr3_nt: TGTGCCAGCAGCTTAGACCCGGGTGATGGCTACACCTTC
d_call: TRBD2; j_call: TRBJ2-1; clone_size: .; v_call: TRBV19; cdr3_aa: CAAGLAGGPEQFF; cdr3_nt: TGTGCCGCCGGACTAGCGGGGGGGCCGGAGCAGTTCTTC
d_call: .; j_call: TRBJ1-1; clone_size: .; v_call: TRBV28; cdr3_aa: CASSPPTENTEAFF; cdr3_nt: TGTGCCAGCAGTCCCCCGACAGAGAACACTGAAGCTTTCTTT
d_call: .; j_call: TRBJ1-1; clone_size: .; v_call: TRBV29-1; cdr3_aa: CSVRTTMNTEAFF; cdr3_nt: TGCAGCGTGAGGACAACCATGAACACTGAAGCTTTCTTT
d_call: TRBD1; j_call: TRBJ2-7; clone_size: few; v_call: TRBV7-9; cdr3_aa: CASSLVTGTGANEQYF; cdr3_nt: TGTGCCAGCAGCTTAGTGACGGGGACAGGGGCCAACGAGCAGTACTTC
d_call: TRBD2; j_call: TRBJ2-2; clone_size: .; v_call: TRBV7-2; cdr3_aa: CASSLAGGSAGELFF; cdr3_nt: TGTGCCAGCAGCTTAGCGGGAGGGAGCGCCGGGGAGCTGTTTTTT
d_call: TRBD1; j_call: TRBJ2-3; clone_size: once; v_call: TRBV9; cdr3_aa: CASSARTGALPGTDTQYF; cdr3_nt: TGTGCCAGCAGCGCCCGGACAGGGGCCCTCCCGGGCACAGATACGCAGTATTTT
d_call: .; j_call: TRBJ2-1; clone_size: .; v_call: TRBV5-1; cdr3_aa: CASSQGPSNEQFF; cdr3_nt: TGCGCCAGCAGCCAGGGTCCTAGCAATGAGCAGTTCTTC
d_call: .; j_call: TRBJ1-3; clone_size: .; v_call: TRBV14; cdr3_aa: CASSPVRAGNTIYF; cdr3_nt: TGTGCCAGCAGCCCAGTACGGGCTGGAAACACCATATATTTT
d_call: .; j_call: TRBJ2-2; clone_size: .; v_call: TRBV6-1; cdr3_aa: CASSAYPGGGGELFF; cdr3_nt: TGTGCCAGCAGTGCCTACCCCGGGGGTGGCGGGGAGCTGTTTTTT
d_call: TRBD2; j_call: TRBJ2-1; clone_size: .; v_call: TRBV6-5; cdr3_aa: CASSLKRELCNEQFF; cdr3_nt: TGTGCCAGCAGTCTAAAGCGGGAGTTATGCAATGAGCAGTTCTTC
d_call: .; j_call: TRBJ2-3; clone_size: .; v_call: TRBV10-3; cdr3_aa: CAIRGTTSTDTQYF; cdr3_nt: TGTGCCATTCGCGGAACTACTAGCACAGATACGCAGTATTTT
d_call: TRBD2; j_call: TRBJ2-1; clone_size: .; v_call: TRBV30; cdr3_aa: CAWSESSGWDEQFF; cdr3_nt: TGTGCCTGGAGCGAGTCTAGCGGTTGGGATGAGCAGTTCTTC
d_call: TRBD1; j_call: TRBJ1-2; clone_size: .; v_call: TRBV7-8; cdr3_aa: CASSLALSGQGFGYTF; cdr3_nt: TGTGCCAGCAGCTTAGCGCTTTCGGGACAGGGTTTTGGCTACACCTTC
d_call: .; j_call: TRBJ2-1; clone_size: .; v_call: TRBV5-4; cdr3_aa: CASSPDGSPSQGHEQFF; cdr3_nt: TGTGCCAGCAGCCCTGACGGGAGCCCTTCGCAGGGCCATGAGCAGTTCTTC
d_call: TRBD2; j_call: TRBJ2-5; clone_size: .; v_call: TRBV7-2; cdr3_aa: CASSTRGSGRADETQYF; cdr3_nt: TGTGCCAGCAGCACCCGAGGTAGCGGGAGGGCCGATGAGACCCAGTACTTC
d_call: .; j_call: TRBJ2-1; clone_size: .; v_call: TRBV5-1; cdr3_aa: CASSQVQGAFLTYNEQFF; cdr3_nt: TGCGCCAGCAGCCAAGTCCAAGGGGCGTTTCTGACCTACAATGAGCAGTTCTTC
d_call: TRBD2; j_call: TRBJ2-7; clone_size: .; v_call: TRBV4-3; cdr3_aa: CASSQDGGGEYEQYF; cdr3_nt: TGCGCCAGCAGCCAAGATGGGGGGGGAGAGTACGAGCAGTACTTC
d_call: TRBD2; j_call: TRBJ2-2; clone_size: .; v_call: TRBV7-3; cdr3_aa: CASSLRCRGTSGRNTGELFF; cdr3_nt: TGTGCCAGCAGCTTAAGGTGCCGTGGGACTAGCGGGAGGAACACCGGGGAGCTGTTTTTT
d_call: .; j_call: TRBJ1-1; clone_size: .; v_call: TRBV11-2; cdr3_aa: CASSLKGARTEAFF; cdr3_nt: TGTGCCAGCAGCTTAAAAGGGGCTCGGACTGAAGCTTTCTTT
d_call: .; j_call: TRBJ1-1; clone_size: few; v_call: TRBV19; cdr3_aa: CASSIGAMNTEAFF; cdr3_nt: TGTGCCAGTAGTATAGGGGCTATGAACACTGAAGCTTTCTTT
d_call: .; j_call: TRBJ2-6; clone_size: .; v_call: TRBV14; cdr3_aa: CASAKRAHSGANVLTF; cdr3_nt: TGTGCCAGCGCTAAGCGGGCCCACTCTGGGGCCAACGTCCTGACTTTC
d_call: .; j_call: TRBJ2-7; clone_size: few; v_call: TRBV9; cdr3_aa: CASSPGTATAYEQYF; cdr3_nt: TGTGCCAGCAGCCCCGGGACTGCGACAGCCTACGAGCAGTACTTC
d_call: TRBD1; j_call: TRBJ1-3; clone_size: .; v_call: TRBV7-9; cdr3_aa: CASTQGVTIRNSGNTIYF; cdr3_nt: TGTGCCAGCACCCAGGGGGTGACCATTAGAAATTCTGGAAACACCATATATTTT
d_call: TRBD2; j_call: TRBJ2-5; clone_size: .; v_call: TRBV2; cdr3_aa: CASSEWTSGKWYF; cdr3_nt: TGTGCCAGCAGTGAATGGACTAGCGGGAAGTGGTACTTC
d_call: .; j_call: TRBJ1-1; clone_size: .; v_call: TRBV11-3; cdr3_aa: CASNIQGLNTEAFF; cdr3_nt: TGTGCCAGCAACATACAGGGATTGAACACTGAAGCTTTCTTT
d_call: TRBD2; j_call: TRBJ2-1; clone_size: .; v_call: TRBV14; cdr3_aa: CASSQTALAGVNNEQFF; cdr3_nt: TGTGCCAGCAGCCAGACGGCTCTAGCGGGAGTTAACAATGAGCAGTTCTTC
d_call: .; j_call: TRBJ1-4; clone_size: .; v_call: TRBV28; cdr3_aa: CASSLFEIDRKLFF; cdr3_nt: TGTGCCAGCAGTTTATTCGAGATCGATAGAAAGTTGTTTTTT
d_call: .; j_call: TRBJ2-7; clone_size: .; v_call: TRBV7-2; cdr3_aa: CASSLKTGRRYEQYF; cdr3_nt: TGTGCCAGCAGCTTAAAGACAGGGAGGCGATACGAGCAGTACTTC
d_call: .; j_call: TRBJ1-5; clone_size: .; v_call: TRBV19; cdr3_aa: CASSIDAGALNQPQHF; cdr3_nt: TGTGCCAGTAGTATAGACGCGGGGGCCCTCAATCAGCCCCAGCATTTT
d_call: TRBD1; j_call: TRBJ2-5; clone_size: .; v_call: TRBV7-9; cdr3_aa: CASSPRQGIGETQYF; cdr3_nt: TGTGCCAGCAGCCCAAGACAGGGTATCGGGGAGACCCAGTACTTC
d_call: TRBD2; j_call: TRBJ2-5; clone_size: few; v_call: TRBV18; cdr3_aa: CASSPLSGSQETQYF; cdr3_nt: TGTGCCAGCTCACCACTCAGCGGGAGCCAAGAGACCCAGTACTTC
d_call: .; j_call: TRBJ2-1; clone_size: .; v_call: TRBV19; cdr3_aa: CASSPIAETYNEQFF; cdr3_nt: TGTGCCAGTAGTCCAATAGCGGAAACCTACAATGAGCAGTTCTTC
d_call: .; j_call: TRBJ2-3; clone_size: .; v_call: TRBV11-2; cdr3_aa: CASREGGTDTQYF; cdr3_nt: TGTGCCAGCAGGGAGGGGGGGACGGATACGCAGTATTTT
d_call: .; j_call: TRBJ1-3; clone_size: .; v_call: TRBV4-3; cdr3_aa: CASSQRRGASGNTIYF; cdr3_nt: TGCGCCAGCAGCCAGCGCCGTGGGGCCTCTGGAAACACCATATATTTT
d_call: TRBD1; j_call: TRBJ2-7; clone_size: once; v_call: TRBV29-1; cdr3_aa: CSVESGTGGYEQYF; cdr3_nt: TGCAGCGTTGAGAGCGGCACAGGGGGCTACGAGCAGTACTTC
d_call: TRBD2; j_call: TRBJ2-7; clone_size: few; v_call: TRBV2; cdr3_aa: CASSEGVRGRLAGVNEQYF; cdr3_nt: TGTGCCAGCAGTGAAGGGGTCAGGGGGCGGCTAGCGGGAGTAAACGAGCAGTACTTC
d_call: .; j_call: TRBJ2-7; clone_size: .; v_call: TRBV28; cdr3_aa: CASRKQGSLYEQYF; cdr3_nt: TGTGCCAGCCGCAAGCAGGGTTCCCTTTACGAGCAGTACTTC
d_call: TRBD2; j_call: TRBJ2-7; clone_size: .; v_call: TRBV28; cdr3_aa: CASSLYGRGSGSYYEQYF; cdr3_nt: TGTGCCAGCAGTTTATACGGACGGGGTAGCGGGAGTTACTACGAGCAGTACTTC
d_call: TRBD2; j_call: TRBJ2-3; clone_size: .; v_call: TRBV28; cdr3_aa: CASGLAGATTDTQYF; cdr3_nt: TGTGCCAGCGGGTTAGCGGGAGCAACCACAGATACGCAGTATTTT